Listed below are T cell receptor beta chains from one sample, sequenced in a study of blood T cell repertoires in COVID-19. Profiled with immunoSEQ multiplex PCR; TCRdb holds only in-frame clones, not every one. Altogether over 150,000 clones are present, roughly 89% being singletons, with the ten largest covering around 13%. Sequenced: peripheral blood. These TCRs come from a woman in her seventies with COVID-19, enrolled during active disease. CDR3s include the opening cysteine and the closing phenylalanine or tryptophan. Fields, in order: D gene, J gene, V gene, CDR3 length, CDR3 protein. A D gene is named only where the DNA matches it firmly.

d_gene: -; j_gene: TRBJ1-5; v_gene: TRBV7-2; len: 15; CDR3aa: CASSPTRVSPQPQHF
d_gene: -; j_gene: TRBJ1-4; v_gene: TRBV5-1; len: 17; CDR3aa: CASSLGVGLPTNEKLFF
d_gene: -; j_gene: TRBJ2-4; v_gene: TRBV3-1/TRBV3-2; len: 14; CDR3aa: CASSPPGSKNIQYF
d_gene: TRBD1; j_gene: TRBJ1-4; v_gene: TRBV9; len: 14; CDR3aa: CASSIGQGDEKLFF
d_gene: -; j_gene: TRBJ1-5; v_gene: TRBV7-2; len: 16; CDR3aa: CASSSGGVFSNQPQHF
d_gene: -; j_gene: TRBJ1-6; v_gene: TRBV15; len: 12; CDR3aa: CATSRDLSPLHF
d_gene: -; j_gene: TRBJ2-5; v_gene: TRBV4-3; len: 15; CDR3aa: CASSQGASLTETQYF
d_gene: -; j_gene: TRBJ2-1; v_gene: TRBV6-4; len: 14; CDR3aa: CASSDPGDSNEQFF
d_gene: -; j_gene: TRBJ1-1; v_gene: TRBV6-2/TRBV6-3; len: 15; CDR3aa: CASSYGGWGNTEAFF
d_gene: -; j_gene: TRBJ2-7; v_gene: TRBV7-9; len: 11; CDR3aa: CASSVNYEQYF
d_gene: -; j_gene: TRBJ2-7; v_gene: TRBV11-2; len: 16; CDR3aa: CASSLDSGAHLHEQYF
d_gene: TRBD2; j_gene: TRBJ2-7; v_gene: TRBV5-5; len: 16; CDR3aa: CASSFSLAGGTYEQYF
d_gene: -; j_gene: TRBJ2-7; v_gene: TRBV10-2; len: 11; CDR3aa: CASLRGNEQYF
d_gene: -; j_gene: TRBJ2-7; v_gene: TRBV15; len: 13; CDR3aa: CATSVDGPYEQYF
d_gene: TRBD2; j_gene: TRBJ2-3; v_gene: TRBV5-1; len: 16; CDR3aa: CASSPGTSGPTDTQYF
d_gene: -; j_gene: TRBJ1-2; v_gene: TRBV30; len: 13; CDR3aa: CAQTPGANYGYTF
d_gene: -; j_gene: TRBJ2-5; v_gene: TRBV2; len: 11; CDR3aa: CASTLQETQYF
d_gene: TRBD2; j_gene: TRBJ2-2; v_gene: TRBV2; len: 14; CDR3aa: CASSAGRYTGELFF
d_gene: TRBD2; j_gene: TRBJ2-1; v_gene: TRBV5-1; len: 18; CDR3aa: CASSPRTSATPGSAEQFF
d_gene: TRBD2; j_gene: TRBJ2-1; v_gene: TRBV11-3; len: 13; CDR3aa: CASSSSGRREQFF
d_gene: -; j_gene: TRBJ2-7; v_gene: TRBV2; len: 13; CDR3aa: CASRRGQSYEQYF
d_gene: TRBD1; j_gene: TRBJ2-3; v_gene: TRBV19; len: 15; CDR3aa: CASSIPQGAADTQYF
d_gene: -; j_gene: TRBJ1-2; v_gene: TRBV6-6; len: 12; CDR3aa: CASSYTDYGYTF
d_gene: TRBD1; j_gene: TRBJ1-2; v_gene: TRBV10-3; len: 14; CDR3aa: CAISERQGYDGYTF
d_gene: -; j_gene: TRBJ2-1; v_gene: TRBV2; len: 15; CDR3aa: CASTPRGGAYNEQFF
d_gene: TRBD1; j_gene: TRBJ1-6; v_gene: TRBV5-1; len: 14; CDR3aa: CASSLGQGSSPLHF
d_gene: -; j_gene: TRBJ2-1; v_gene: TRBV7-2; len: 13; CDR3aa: CASSSIRADEQFF
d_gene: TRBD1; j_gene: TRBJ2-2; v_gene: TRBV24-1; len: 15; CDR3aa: CATSEPGQLLGELFF
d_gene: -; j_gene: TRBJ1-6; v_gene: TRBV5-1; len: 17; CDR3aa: CASRGKEGGTYNSPLHF
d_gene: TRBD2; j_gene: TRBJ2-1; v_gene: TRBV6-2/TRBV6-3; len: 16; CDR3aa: CASSPGLAGRYNEQFF
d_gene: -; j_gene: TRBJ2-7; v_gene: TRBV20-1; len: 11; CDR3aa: CSALVSYEQYF
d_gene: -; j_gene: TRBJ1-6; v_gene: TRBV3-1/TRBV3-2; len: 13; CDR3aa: CASSQVGGTPLHF
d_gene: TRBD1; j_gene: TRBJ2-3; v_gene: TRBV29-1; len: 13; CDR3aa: CSVVVQGADTQYF
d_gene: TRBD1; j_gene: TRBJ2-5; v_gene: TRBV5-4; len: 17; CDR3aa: CASSPPPGQGMGETQYF
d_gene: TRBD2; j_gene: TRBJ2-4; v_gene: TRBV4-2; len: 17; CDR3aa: CASSQDWREGAKNIQYF
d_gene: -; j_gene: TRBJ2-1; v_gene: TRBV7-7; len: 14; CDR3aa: CASSLGQNYNEQFF
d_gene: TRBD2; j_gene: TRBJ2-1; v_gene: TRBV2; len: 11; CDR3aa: CASRLAGAQFF
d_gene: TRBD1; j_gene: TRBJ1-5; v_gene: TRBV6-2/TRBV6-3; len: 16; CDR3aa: CASSQLTGSGNQPQHF
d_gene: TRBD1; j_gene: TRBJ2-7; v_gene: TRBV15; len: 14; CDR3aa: CATSRDGQGYEQYF
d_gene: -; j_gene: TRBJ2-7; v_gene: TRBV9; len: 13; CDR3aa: CASSPASSYEQYF
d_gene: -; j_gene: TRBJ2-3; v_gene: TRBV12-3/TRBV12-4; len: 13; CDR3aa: CASSMTGTDTQYF
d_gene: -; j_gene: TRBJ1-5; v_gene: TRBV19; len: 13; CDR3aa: CASSMSVNQPQHF
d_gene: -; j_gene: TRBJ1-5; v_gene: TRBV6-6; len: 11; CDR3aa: CASSRRGPQHF
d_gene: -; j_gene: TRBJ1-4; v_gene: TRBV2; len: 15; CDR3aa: CASSEYKKSYEKLFF